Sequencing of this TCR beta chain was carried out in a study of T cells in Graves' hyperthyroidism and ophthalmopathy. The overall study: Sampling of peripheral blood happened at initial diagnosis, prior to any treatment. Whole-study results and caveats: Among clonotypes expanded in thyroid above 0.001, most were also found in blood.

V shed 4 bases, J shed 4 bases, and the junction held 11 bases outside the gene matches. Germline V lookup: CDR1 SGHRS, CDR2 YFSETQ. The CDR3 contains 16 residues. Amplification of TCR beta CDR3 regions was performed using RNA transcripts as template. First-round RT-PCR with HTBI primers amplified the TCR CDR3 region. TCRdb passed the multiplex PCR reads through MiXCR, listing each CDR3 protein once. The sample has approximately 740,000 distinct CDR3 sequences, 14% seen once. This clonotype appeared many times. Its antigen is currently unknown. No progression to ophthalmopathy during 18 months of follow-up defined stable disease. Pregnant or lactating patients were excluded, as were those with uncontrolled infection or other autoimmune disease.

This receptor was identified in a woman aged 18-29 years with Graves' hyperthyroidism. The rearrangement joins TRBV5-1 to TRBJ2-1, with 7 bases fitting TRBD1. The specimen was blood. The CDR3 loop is CASSNSQGPQYNEQFF. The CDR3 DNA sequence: TGCGCCAGCAGCAACTCACAGGGGCCCCAATACAATGAGCAGTTCTTC.